This record covers a single T cell receptor beta chain. Its antigen is as yet unknown. Since the CDR3 does not end with the conserved phenylalanine or tryptophan, this likely comes from a read error. The entry originates in a study of cytomegalovirus exposure and HLA in healthy donors. Background on the study: Within an early data release were 85 million or so unique TCRs drawn from HLA-typed donors. Study observations and caveats: Later analysis identified a missense DCLRE1C variant that was linked to TCR beta V- and J-gene trimming. 164 TCR beta chains were listed as cytomegalovirus-associated.

J was trimmed by 3 bases and V by 2 bases; bases with no gene match: 8. Germline loops: CDR1 SGHRS, CDR2 YFSETQ. The CDR3 is 16 amino acids. PCR involved 60 Vbeta and 13 Jbeta primers. Using immunoSEQ multiplex PCR, the repertoire was profiled, and TCRdb retains in-frame clones only, with some absent. The profile shows about 120,000 clones, 70% to 75% of them singletons. The chain links TRBV5-1 to TRBJ1-2; 9 bases are a match to TRBD1. The clonotype originates from a woman younger than 35 in good health and CMV-seronegative. Sequencing used PBMCs. This CDR3 reads CASSFGDRVPYYGYTV. The CDR3 nucleotides are TGCGCCAGCAGCTTCGGGGACAGGGTACCGTACTATGGCTACACCGTC.